The 15 T cell receptor beta chains in this list originate from one sample, sequenced in a study of type 1 regulatory T cells. Their antigen targets remain unknown. TCRdb fed the reads into MiXCR, producing one record per CDR3 protein. The sample shows about 60,000 distinct CDR3 sequences, 60% to 80% of them seen only once. Sequencing was performed on cultured non-Tr1 T cells, either the whole culture or a sorted T cell fraction (not recorded which). Every receptor here comes from a human donor in good health.

The CDR3, as DNA: TGTGCCAGCAGTTTATACGGGACTAGCGGGAATGAGCAGTTCTTC. Its translation is CASSLYGTSGNEQFF. The V and J genes are TRBV12-3 or TRBV12-4 and TRBJ2-1, with 12 nucleotides matching TRBD2. J gave up 7 bases and V 2 bases, and 3 bases lay outside the gene matches. The CDR3 loop spans 15 amino acids.

The CDR3 here is CAISERQGQETQYF. The CDR3 coding sequence is TGTGCCATCAGCGAGAGGCAGGGACAAGAGACCCAGTACTTC. The genes are TRBV10-3 and TRBJ2-5; possible D gene TRBD1, 5 bases. Germline CDR1 is ENHRY and CDR2 is SYGVKD. V lost 6 bases, J lost 2 bases, and 13 bases lay in between. This CDR3 region has 14 residues.

The chain uses TRBV7-9 and TRBJ1-1; D might be TRBD1 (5 bases). This CDR3 spans 15 amino acids. The V and J ends lost 3 bases and 5 bases respectively, with 16 bases between them. Germline CDR1 reads SEHNR; CDR2 reads FQNEAQ (reference sequence). CDR3 protein: CASSFHQGRGTEAFF. The DNA of the CDR3 is TGTGCCAGCAGCTTCCACCAGGGACGGGGGACTGAAGCTTTCTTT. Using reference TRBV7-9 and TRBJ1-1 for the parts outside the CDR3, the full variable domain is DTGVSQNPRHKITKRGQNVTFRCDPISEHNRLYWYRQTLGQGPEFLTYFQNEAQLEKSRLLSDRFSAERPKGSFSTLEIQRTEQGDSAMYLCASSFHQGRGTEAFFGQGTRLTVV.

This clonotype appeared once. The gene calls are TRBV27 and TRBJ2-7; the match to TRBD2 covers 7 bases. This CDR3 spans 14 amino acids. Germline CDR1 MNHEY, CDR2 SMNVEV (reference sequence). With V trimmed by 5 bases and J by 3 bases, 7 bases remained unmatched. CDR3 sequence (DNA): TGTGCCAGCAGTCCTTCTAGCGGATACTACGAGCAGTACTTC. It codes for CASSPSSGYYEQYF.

This clonotype ranks as medium-sized (0.01 to 0.1%). The CDR3 coding sequence is TGTGCCAGCAGCCGGACAGGCGACTATGGCTACACCTTC. Translated: CASSRTGDYGYTF. J is TRBJ1-2 and V is TRBV7-9; 7 positions agree with TRBD1. Per germline, CDR1 SEHNR and CDR2 FQNEAQ (reference sequence). The V gene end was trimmed by 5 bases and the J gene end by 3 bases; junction bases not matched to a gene: 3. CDR3 length equals 13 residues.

This clonotype showed up just once. The rearrangement joins TRBV12-3 or TRBV12-4 to TRBJ1-2; no clear D gene. Trimming removed 0 bases from V and 0 bases from J, with 8 bases in between. The CDR3 has 15 residues. CDR3 sequence: CASSLARFANYGYTF. The CDR3 DNA reads as TGTGCCAGCAGTTTAGCCAGGTTCGCTAACTATGGCTACACCTTC.

The chain joins TRBV20-1 to TRBJ1-5; TRBD1 agrees at 7 bases. Trimming at V came to 3 bases and at J to 4 bases, leaving 9 bases not matched to a gene. Germline lookup yields CDR1 DFQATT and CDR2 SNEGSKA (reference sequence). This CDR3 has 15 residues. In DNA, the CDR3 is TGCAGTGCTAGTATAATCCAACAGGGGAATCAGCCCCAGCATTTT. This translates into CSASIIQQGNQPQHF.

This sequence joins TRBV30 and TRBJ2-6; no clear D gene. The CDR3 totals 13 residues. Germline V CDR1 and CDR2: GTSNPN, SVGIG (reference sequence). V gave up 4 bases and J gave up 0 bases, with 4 bases separating them. The CDR3 spells CAWMFSGANVLTF. The CDR3, as DNA: TGTGCCTGGATGTTCTCTGGGGCCAACGTCCTGACTTTC.

The V and J genes are TRBV7-8 and TRBJ2-2, with D unresolved. Germline assignment: CDR1 SGHVS and CDR2 FQNEAQ. V gave up 5 bases and J gave up 7 bases, with 17 bases separating them. The CDR3 has 15 residues. CDR3 nucleotides: TGTGCCAGCAGCGTGAGGAGAGTGGCGGACGGGGAGCTGTTTTTT. It is translated as CASSVRRVADGELFF.

A few counts support this clonotype. The V gene is TRBV15, the J gene TRBJ1-1; D unclear. V dropped 1 base and J dropped 1 base, with 13 bases sitting between them. The germline gives CDR1 LNHNV, CDR2 YYDKDF (reference sequence). The CDR3 totals 16 residues. The CDR3 coding sequence is TGTGCCACCAGCAGAGTGGCGGGAGGCCAGAACACTGAAGCTTTCTTT. Its protein is CATSRVAGGQNTEAFF.

In regard to this clonotype: The junction departs from the called germline gene at one end, perhaps through a read error. The CDR3 nucleotides read TGTGCCAGCAAAGACACTGAAGCTTCCTTT. Translated: CASKDTEASF. The chain uses TRBV28 and TRBJ1-1; D remains unclear. This CDR3 has 10 amino acids. Germline V gives CDR1 MDHEN, CDR2 SYDVKM.

This sequence joins TRBV10-3 and TRBJ2-1; no clear D gene. Per the germline V gene, CDR1 is ENHRY and CDR2 is SYGVKD. The CDR3 sequence is 15 residues long. V was clipped by 5 bases and J by 0 bases, with 11 bases between them. CDR3 loop: CAISPTPGSYNEQFF. The DNA for the CDR3 is TGTGCCATCAGTCCGACACCAGGCTCCTACAATGAGCAGTTCTTC.

This chain uses TRBV5-1 with TRBJ2-3; 7 bases line up with TRBD2. Unmatched junction bases numbered 5, after V lost 2 bases and J lost 2 bases. Germline CDR1 is SGHRS and CDR2 is YFSETQ. The CDR3 is 15 amino acids. CDR3 DNA sequence: TGCGCCAGCAGCTTTCGGGGGGTTTACACAGATACGCAGTATTTT. This sequence encodes CASSFRGVYTDTQYF. Full variable domain (rest looked up from reference TRBV5-1 and TRBJ2-3): KAGVTQTPRYLIKTRGQQVTLSCSPISGHRSVSWYQQTPGQGLQFLFEYFSETQRNKGNFPGRFSGRQFSNSRSEMNVSTLELGDSALYLCASSFRGVYTDTQYFGPGTRLTVL.

This clonotype turned up a few times. The genes are TRBV27 and TRBJ2-2; D is unresolved. The CDR3 is made up of 12 amino acids. Germline values: CDR1 MNHEY, CDR2 SMNVEV (reference sequence). Trimming pared 6 bases from V and 7 bases from J, leaving 9 bases between. The CDR3 coding sequence is TGTGCCAGCAGGGCGTGGGGCGGGGAGCTGTTTTTT. This codes for CASRAWGGELFF.

This clonotype came up a few times. The chain carries TRBV5-1 and TRBJ2-2; D not resolved. V was cut by 1 base and J by 4 bases, with 14 bases left in between. The germline V gene has CDR1 SGHRS and CDR2 YFSETQ. The length of the CDR3 is 16 residues. The CDR3 nucleotides read TGCGCCAGCAGCTTGTTTCCAGAACGGCGCACCGGGGAGCTGTTTTTT. Encoded protein: CASSLFPERRTGELFF.